In its sample, the clone carrying this T cell receptor beta chain was seen once. Its antigen is undetermined. This sample is part of a study of OX40 agonist ivuxolimab in advanced cancers. In the study overall: At 0.01 to 10 mg/kg, ivuxolimab was administered intravenously to patients every 2 weeks. Participants could have had prior anti-PD-1, anti-PD-L1 or anti-CTLA-4 therapy, and 40% had some. Study conclusions and caveats: Among the lowest peripheral clonal expansion occurred in 0.1-3.0 mg/kg partial responders.

The CDR3 runs to 13 residues. Trimming cost V 5 bases and J 6 bases; bases outside gene matches: 6. The germline V gene has CDR1 MRHNA and CDR2 SNTAGT. Profiling relied on immunoSEQ multiplex PCR, and the TCRdb table lists in-frame clones only, not all of them. The data contain tens of thousands of clones, 90% of them singletons. Blood sampling took place at baseline, cycle 4 day 1, and cycle 7 day 1. The material was CD4+ or CD8+ T cells sorted from blood, obtained in a trial of the OX40 agonist ivuxolimab. This chain connects TRBV6-4 to TRBJ2-7; 8 positions match TRBD1. This TCR came from an adult with an advanced solid tumor such as melanoma, head and neck, liver or kidney cancer. The CDR3 loop is CASSYDRGGEQYF. DNA of the CDR3: TGTGCCAGCAGTTACGACAGGGGAGGCGAGCAGTACTTC.